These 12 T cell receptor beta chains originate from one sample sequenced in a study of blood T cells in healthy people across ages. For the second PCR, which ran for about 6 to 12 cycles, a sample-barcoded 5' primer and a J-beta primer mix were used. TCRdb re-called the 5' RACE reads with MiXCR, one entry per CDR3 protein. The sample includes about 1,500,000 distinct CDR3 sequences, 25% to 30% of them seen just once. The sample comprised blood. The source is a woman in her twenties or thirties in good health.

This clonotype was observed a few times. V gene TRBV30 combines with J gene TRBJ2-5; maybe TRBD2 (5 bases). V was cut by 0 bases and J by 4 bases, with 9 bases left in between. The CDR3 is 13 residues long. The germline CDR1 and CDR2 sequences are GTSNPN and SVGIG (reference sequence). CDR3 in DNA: TGTGCCTGGAGTGTAGGACTCCGAGAGACCCAGTACTTC. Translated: CAWSVGLRETQYF.

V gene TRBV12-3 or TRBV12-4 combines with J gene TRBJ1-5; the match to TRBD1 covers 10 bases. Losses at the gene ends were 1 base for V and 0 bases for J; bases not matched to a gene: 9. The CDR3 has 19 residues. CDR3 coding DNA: TGTGCCAGCAGTTTAGGGGACAGGGGAAGTGGAGGTAGCAATCAGCCCCAGCATTTT. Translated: CASSLGDRGSGGSNQPQHF.

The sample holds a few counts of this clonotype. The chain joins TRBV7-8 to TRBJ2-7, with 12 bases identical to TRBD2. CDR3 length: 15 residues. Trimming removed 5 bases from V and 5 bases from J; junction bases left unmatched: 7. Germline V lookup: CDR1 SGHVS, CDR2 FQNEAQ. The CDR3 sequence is CASSALAGGVDEQYF. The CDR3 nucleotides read TGTGCCAGCAGCGCTCTAGCGGGAGGGGTGGACGAGCAGTACTTC. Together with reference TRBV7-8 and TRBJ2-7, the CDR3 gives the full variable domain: GAGVSQSPRYKVAKRGQDVALRCDPISGHVSLFWYQQALGQGPEFLTYFQNEAQLDKSGLPSDRFFAERPEGSVSTLKIQRTQQEDSAVYLCASSALAGGVDEQYFGPGTRLTVT.

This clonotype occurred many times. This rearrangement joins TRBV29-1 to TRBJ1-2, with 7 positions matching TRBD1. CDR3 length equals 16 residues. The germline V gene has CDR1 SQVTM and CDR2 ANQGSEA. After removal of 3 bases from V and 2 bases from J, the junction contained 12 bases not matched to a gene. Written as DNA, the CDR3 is TGCAGCGTTGATAGGACAGGAGAAAAACCCAACTATGGCTACACCTTC. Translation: CSVDRTGEKPNYGYTF.

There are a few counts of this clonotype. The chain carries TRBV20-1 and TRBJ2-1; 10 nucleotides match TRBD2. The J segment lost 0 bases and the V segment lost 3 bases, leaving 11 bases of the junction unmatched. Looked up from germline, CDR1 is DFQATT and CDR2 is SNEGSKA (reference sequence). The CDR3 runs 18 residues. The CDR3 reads CSASSVAGGGSSYNEQFF. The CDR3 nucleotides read TGCAGTGCTAGTTCAGTAGCGGGGGGTGGGAGCTCCTACAATGAGCAGTTCTTC.

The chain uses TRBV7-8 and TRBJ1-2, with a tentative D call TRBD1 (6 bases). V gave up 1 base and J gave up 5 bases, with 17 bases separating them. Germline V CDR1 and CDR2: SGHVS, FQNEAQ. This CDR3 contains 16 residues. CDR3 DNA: TGTGCCAGCAGCTTAGATGGGACACGAATTCGTTATGGCTACACCTTC. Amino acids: CASSLDGTRIRYGYTF.

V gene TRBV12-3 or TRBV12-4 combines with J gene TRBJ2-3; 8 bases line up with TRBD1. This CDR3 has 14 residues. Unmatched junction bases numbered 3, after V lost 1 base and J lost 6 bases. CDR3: CASSLERQGDTQYF. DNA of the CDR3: TGTGCCAGCAGTTTAGAGAGACAGGGGGATACGCAGTATTTT.

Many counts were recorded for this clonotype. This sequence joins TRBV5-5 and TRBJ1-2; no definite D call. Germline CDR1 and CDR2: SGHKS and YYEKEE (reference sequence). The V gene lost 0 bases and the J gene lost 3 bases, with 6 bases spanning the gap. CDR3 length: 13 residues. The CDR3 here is CASSLGADYGYTF. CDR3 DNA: TGTGCCAGCAGCTTGGGGGCGGACTATGGCTACACCTTC.

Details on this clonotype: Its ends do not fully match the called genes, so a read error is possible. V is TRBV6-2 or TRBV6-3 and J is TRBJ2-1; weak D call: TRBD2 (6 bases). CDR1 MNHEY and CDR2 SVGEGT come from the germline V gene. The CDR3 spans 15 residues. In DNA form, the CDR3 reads TGTGCCAGCAGTCGTGGACTACCTTCCTCCAATGAGCAGTTCTTC. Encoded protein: CASSRGLPSSNEQFF.

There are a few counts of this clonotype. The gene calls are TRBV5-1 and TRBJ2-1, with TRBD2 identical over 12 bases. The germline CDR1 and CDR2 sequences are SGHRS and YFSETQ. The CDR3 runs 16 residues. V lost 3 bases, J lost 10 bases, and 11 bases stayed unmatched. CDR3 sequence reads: CASSSSPSGGAEEQFF. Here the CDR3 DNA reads TGCGCCAGCAGCTCCTCCCCTAGCGGGGGGGCAGAGGAGCAGTTCTTC.

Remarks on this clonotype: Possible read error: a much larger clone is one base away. CDR3 in DNA: TGTGCTAGCAGTTGCTTAGGGGACTCGGAGACCCAGTACTTC. This encodes CASSCLGDSETQYF. The chain joins TRBV6-5 to TRBJ2-5; D might be TRBD2 (6 bases). The germline gives CDR1 MNHEY, CDR2 SVGAGI. CDR3 length equals 14 residues.

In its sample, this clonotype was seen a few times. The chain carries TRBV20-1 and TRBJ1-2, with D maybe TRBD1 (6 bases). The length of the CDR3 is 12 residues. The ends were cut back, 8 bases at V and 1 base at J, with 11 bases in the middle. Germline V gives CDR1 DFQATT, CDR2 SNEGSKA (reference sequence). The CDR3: CSPRTVNYGYTF. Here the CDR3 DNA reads TGCAGTCCCAGGACAGTTAACTATGGCTACACCTTC.